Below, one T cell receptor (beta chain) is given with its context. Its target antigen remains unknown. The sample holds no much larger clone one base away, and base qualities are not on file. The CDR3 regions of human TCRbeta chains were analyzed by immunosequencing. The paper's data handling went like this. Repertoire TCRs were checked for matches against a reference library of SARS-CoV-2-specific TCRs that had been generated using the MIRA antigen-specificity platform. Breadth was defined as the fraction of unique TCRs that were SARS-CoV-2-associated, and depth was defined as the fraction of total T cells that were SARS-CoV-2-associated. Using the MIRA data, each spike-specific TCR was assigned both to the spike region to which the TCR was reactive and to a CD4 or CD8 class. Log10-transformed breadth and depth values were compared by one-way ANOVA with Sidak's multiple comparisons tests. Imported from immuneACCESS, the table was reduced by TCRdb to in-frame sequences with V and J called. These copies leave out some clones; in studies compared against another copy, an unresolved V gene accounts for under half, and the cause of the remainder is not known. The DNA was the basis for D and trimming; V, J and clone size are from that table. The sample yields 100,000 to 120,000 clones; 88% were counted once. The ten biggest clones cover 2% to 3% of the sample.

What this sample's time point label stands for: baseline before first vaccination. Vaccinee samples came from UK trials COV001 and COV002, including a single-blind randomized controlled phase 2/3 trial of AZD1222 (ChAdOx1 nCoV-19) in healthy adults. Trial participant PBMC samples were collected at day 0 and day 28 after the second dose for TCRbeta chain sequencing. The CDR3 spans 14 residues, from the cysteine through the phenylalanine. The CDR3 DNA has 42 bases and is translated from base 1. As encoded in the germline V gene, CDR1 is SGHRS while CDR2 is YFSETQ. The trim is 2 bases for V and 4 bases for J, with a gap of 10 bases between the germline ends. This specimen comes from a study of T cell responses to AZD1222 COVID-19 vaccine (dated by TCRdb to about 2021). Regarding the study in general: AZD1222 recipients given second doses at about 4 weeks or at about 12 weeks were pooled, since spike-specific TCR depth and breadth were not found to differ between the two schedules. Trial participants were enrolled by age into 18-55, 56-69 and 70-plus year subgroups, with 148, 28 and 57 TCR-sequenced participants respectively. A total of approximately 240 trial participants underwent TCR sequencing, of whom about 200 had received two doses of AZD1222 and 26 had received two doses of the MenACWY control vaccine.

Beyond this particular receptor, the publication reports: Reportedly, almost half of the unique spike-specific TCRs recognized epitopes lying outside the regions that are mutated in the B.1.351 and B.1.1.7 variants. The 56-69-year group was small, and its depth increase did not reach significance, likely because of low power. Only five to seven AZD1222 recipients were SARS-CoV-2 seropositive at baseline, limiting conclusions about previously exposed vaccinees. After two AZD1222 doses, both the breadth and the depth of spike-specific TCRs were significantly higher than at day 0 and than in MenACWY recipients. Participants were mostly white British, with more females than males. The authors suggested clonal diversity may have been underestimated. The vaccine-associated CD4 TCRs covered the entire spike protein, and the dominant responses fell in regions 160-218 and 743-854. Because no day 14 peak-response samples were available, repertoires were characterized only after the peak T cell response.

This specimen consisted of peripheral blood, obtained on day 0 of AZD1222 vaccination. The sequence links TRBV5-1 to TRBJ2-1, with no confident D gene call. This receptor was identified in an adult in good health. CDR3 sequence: CASSFENQYNEQFF. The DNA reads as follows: TGCGCCAGCAGCTTCGAAAACCAGTACAATGAGCAGTTCTTC.